This entry is about one TCR beta chain. This specimen comes from a study of blood T cell repertoires in COVID-19. In the study overall: Collection of acute and convalescent COVID-19 samples took place in the United States, Italy and Spain.

In the study's own analysis: Reference gene primer amplification yielded estimated nucleated cell counts. The assay was immunoSEQ multiplex PCR, and TCRdb's table has in-frame clones only and misses some. That table is the source of V, J and clone size, and D and trimming were worked out from the DNA. The sample carries about 160,000 clones, around 74% recorded once. The Seattle patients joined while their infection was active and were tracked longitudinally afterward. CDR1 and CDR2 from the germline V gene are SGHTA and FQGTGA. Deletions cut 0 bases from V and 5 bases from J, with 17 bases between. The CDR3 has 17 residues.

The clonotype originates from a woman aged 60-70 years with COVID-19, enrolled during active disease. The specimen was peripheral blood. This chain connects TRBV7-3 to TRBJ2-1, with D tentatively TRBD1 (6 bases). The CDR3, as DNA: TGTGCCAGCAGCTTAACGATCTCCGGACAGACGAACAATGAGCAGTTCTTC. The encoded protein is CASSLTISGQTNNEQFF.